This TCR beta chain is drawn from a study of T cells in women clearing cervical HPV infection. Overall study findings and caveats: A classifier using richness and V gene abundances reached an AUC of 0.7 to 0.9.

Assay used: immunoSEQ multiplex PCR; TCRdb lists only in-frame clones, some missing. This table lists 30,000 to 35,000 clones. About this clone itself: Its antigen is unknown.

The sample comprised blood buffy coat. The source is a woman aged 18-70 years with a cervical HPV16 infection that either progressed to CIN3+ or cleared (not recorded which).

The CDR3 reads CAISGSRRGGEKLFF. The covered CDR3 bases are TGTGCCATCAGTGGATCGCGCAGGGGAGGTGAAAAG. J is TRBJ2-2 and V is TRBV10-3; D may be TRBD1 or TRBD2 (6 bases each). The read terminates 3 residues ahead of where the CDR3 ends, so the germline J gene completes it. The CDR3 contains 15 residues. Germline assignment: CDR1 ENHRY and CDR2 SYGVKD.